The text below deals with one TCR beta chain. These data originate in a study of control samples from healthy donors and cancer patients. Repertoires were generated with immunoSEQ multiplex PCR, while TCRdb's copy carries only in-frame clones and drops some. This sample carries roughly 93,000 clones, around 90% of them seen once, and the ten largest clones take about 8.6%. The TCR sequence derives from a woman between 50 and 59 years old with colorectal cancer. Material: PBMCs.

Here the CDR3 DNA reads TGTGCCAGCAGCTTACAGGGGGGCAACACCGGGGAGCTGTTTTTT. Translating it yields CASSLQGGNTGELFF. J is TRBJ2-2 and V is TRBV7-9; D may be TRBD1 (7 bases). The CDR3 loop spans 15 amino acids. The germline CDR1 and CDR2 sequences are SEHNR and FQNEAQ (reference sequence). V lost 2 bases to trimming and J lost 2 bases, with 9 bases between them.